The following is a T cell receptor beta chain sequence with its context. Its antigen is as yet unknown. The PCR made use of 60 Vbeta and 13 Jbeta primers. Sequenced by immunoSEQ multiplex PCR; TCRdb stores in-frame clones only, minus some. This table holds roughly 120,000 clones, 60% to 85% found once. These data belong to a study of cytomegalovirus exposure and HLA in healthy donors. Whole-study context: There were approximately 400 genotyped donors. Of these, 81% fell in the genetic ancestry cluster associated with self-reported Caucasian donors. Study-level findings and limits: Many donors carried some public TCRs, although rarity characterized most TCR sequences. In a later analysis, an Asian-associated ancestry cluster reportedly showed fewer N-insertions than the approximately 700-donor mean.

Per the germline V gene, CDR1 is MGHRA and CDR2 is YSYEKL. Deletions cut 1 base from V and 5 bases from J, with 7 bases between. The CDR3 extends over 13 amino acids. This clonotype was sampled from a middle-aged woman in good health and CMV-seropositive. The chain recombines TRBV4-1 with TRBJ2-3; D call uncertain. The sample comprised PBMCs. The CDR3: CASSQVEIDTQYF. CDR3 DNA: TGCGCCAGCAGCCAAGTAGAGATAGATACGCAGTATTTT.